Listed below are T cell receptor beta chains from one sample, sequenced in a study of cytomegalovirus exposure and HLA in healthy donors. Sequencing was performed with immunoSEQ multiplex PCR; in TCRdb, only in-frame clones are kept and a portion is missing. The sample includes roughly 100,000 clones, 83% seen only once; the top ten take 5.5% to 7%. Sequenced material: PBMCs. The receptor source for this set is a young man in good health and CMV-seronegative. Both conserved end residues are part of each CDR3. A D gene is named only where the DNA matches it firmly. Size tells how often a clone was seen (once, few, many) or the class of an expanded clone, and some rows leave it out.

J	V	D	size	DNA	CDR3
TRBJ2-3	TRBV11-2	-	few	TGTGCCAGCAGCCCCCAGGGTTGGGATACGCAGTATTTT	CASSPQGWDTQYF
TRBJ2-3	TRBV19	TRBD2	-	TGTGCCAGTAAGGGCTCCCCTAGCGGGGATATCACAGATACGCAGTATTTT	CASKGSPSGDITDTQYF
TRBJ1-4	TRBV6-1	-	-	TGTGCCAGCCGTCGAGGAGTTGCAACTAATGAAAAACTGTTTTTT	CASRRGVATNEKLFF
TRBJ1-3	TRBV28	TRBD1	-	TGTGCCAGCAGTACCGCCGGGACAGGGTCTGGAAACACCATATATTTT	CASSTAGTGSGNTIYF
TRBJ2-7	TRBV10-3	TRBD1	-	TGTGCCAGCAGAACCGGGACAGGGGGCGCCTACGAGCAGTACTTC	CASRTGTGGAYEQYF
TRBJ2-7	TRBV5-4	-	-	TGTGCCAGCAGCTTGGGACAGGTCTCCTACGAGCAGTACTTC	CASSLGQVSYEQYF
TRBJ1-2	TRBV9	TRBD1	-	TGTGCCAGCAGCGCACGGACAGGGAACTATGGCTACACCTTC	CASSARTGNYGYTF
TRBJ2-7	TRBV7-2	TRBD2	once	TGTGCCAGCAGGGGATCCCTTGCGGGAGGAATCTACGAGCAGTACTTC	CASRGSLAGGIYEQYF
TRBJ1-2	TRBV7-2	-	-	TGTGCCAGCAGCTCGCAGGGCAGGCGAGACTATGGCTACACCTTC	CASSSQGRRDYGYTF
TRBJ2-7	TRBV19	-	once	TGTGCCAGTAGTATCGGAGAAACCTACGAGCAGTACTTC	CASSIGETYEQYF
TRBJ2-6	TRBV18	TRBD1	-	TGTGCCAGCTCAGACGAAAGGACAGGGGCCACCTCTGGGGCCAACGTCCTGACTTTC	CASSDERTGATSGANVLTF
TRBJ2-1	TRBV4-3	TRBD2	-	TGCGCCAGCAGCCGAGGGACTAGGTACAATGAGCAGTTCTTC	CASSRGTRYNEQFF
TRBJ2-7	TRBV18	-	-	TGTGCCAGCTCAATAGCGGCCTACGAGCAGTACTTC	CASSIAAYEQYF
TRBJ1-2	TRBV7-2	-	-	TGTGCCAGCAGCTCCGACGGGAACTATGGCTACACCTTC	CASSSDGNYGYTF
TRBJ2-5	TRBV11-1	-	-	TGTGCCAGCAGCTGGGCTAACCAAGAGACCCAGTACTTC	CASSWANQETQYF
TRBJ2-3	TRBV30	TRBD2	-	TGTGCCTGGAGTGGTAGCGGGAGTACAGATACGCAGTATTTT	CAWSGSGSTDTQYF
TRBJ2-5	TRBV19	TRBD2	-	TGTGCCAGTAAGACTAGCGGGAGGAGGGAGACCCAGTACTTC	CASKTSGRRETQYF
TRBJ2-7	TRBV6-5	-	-	TGTGCCAGCCTATTCCATGGGGGCGACGAGCAGTACTTC	CASLFHGGDEQYF
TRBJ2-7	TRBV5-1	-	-	TGCGCCAGCAGCTCCACCCTGACTAGTTCAGGAGTCTCCTACGAGCAGTACTTC	CASSSTLTSSGVSYEQYF
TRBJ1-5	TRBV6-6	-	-	TGTGCCAGCAGTTACTCTGGGCAGGGCAGCCAGCCCCAGCATTTT	CASSYSGQGSQPQHF
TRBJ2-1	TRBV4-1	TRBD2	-	TGTGCCAGCAGCCTTGGGACTAGCGGGACTAGTCAGTTCTTC	CASSLGTSGTSQFF
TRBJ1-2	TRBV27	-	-	TGTGCCAGCAGGGGCAGGTACCCCTATGGCTACACCTTC	CASRGRYPYGYTF
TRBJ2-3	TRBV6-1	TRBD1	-	TGTGCCAGCAGGACAGGGTGGACAGATACGCAGTATTTT	CASRTGWTDTQYF
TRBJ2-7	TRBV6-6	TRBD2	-	TGTGCCAGCAGTTACTCGGGACTAGTGGCCTACGAGCAGTACTTC	CASSYSGLVAYEQYF
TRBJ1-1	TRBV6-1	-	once	TGTGCCAGCAGGGGGCTGGACAGCCTCAACACTGAAGCTTTCTTT	CASRGLDSLNTEAFF
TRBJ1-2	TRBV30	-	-	TGTGCCTGGAGTAACCGAAAGACAGGCGATTATAACTATGGCTACACCTTC	CAWSNRKTGDYNYGYTF
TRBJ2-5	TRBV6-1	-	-	TGTGCCAGCACGCTTAGCCTAGTTCAAGAGACCCAGTACTTC	CASTLSLVQETQYF
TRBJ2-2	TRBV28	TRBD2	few	TGTGCCAGCAGTTTATTAAGCAGCGGGAGAGGAACCGGGGAGCTGTTTTTT	CASSLLSSGRGTGELFF
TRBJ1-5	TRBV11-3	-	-	TGTGCCAGCAGCCAGGGGTATAGCAATCAGCCCCAGCATTTT	CASSQGYSNQPQHF
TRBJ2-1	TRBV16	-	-	TGTGCCAGCAGCCAATCGCCAGGGTCCAGCAATGAGCAGTTCTTC	CASSQSPGSSNEQFF
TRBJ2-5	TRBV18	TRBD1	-	TGTGCCAGCTCACCCACAGGGGAAGAGACCCAGTACTTC	CASSPTGEETQYF
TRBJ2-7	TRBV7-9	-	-	TGTGCCAGCAGCCTGGGAGTGTACGAGCAGTACTTC	CASSLGVYEQYF
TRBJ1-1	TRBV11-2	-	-	TGTGCCAGCAGCTTAGAGGGCCCTGAAGCTTTCTTT	CASSLEGPEAFF
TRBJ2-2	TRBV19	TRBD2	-	TGTGCCAGTAGTACTAGCGGGAGGGTAATGTCCGGGGAGCTGTTTTTT	CASSTSGRVMSGELFF
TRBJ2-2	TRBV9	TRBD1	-	TGTGCCAGCAGCGAGACAGGGGCCGGGGAGCTGTTTTTT	CASSETGAGELFF
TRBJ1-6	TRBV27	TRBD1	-	TGTGCCAGCAGTCCCCGAAGGGGACAGGTCAGAATTTCACCCCTCCACTTT	CASSPRRGQVRISPLHF
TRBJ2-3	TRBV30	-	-	TGTGCCTGGGGGAAGAGACAGGACCGCACAGATACGCAGTATTTT	CAWGKRQDRTDTQYF
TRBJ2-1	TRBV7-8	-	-	TGTGCCAGCAGCCTCAGGACTTCCACCTACAATGAGCAGTTCTTC	CASSLRTSTYNEQFF
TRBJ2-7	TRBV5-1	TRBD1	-	TGCGCCAGCAGCTTTACGGGACAGGGCAACGAGCAGTACTTC	CASSFTGQGNEQYF
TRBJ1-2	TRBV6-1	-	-	TGTGCCAGCAGGCATACAGGGAGCTACACCTTC	CASRHTGSYTF
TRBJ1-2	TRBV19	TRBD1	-	TGTGCCAGTATTGGGACAGGGGGGTTCGGCTACACCTTC	CASIGTGGFGYTF
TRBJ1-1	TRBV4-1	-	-	TGCGCCAGCAGCTATCGGACGGGGAAACGCGAGAATACAGAAGCTTTCTTT	CASSYRTGKRENTEAFF